Listed below are T cell receptor beta chains from one sample, sequenced in a study of spatial heterogeneity in lung cancer. TCRdb ran MiXCR on the 5' RACE reads and lists one entry per CDR3 protein. The sample contains about 11,000 distinct CDR3 sequences, roughly 13% of which appear only once. The sample consisted of lung tumor tissue, taken at surgery. These TCRs come from a male donor with early-stage non-small cell lung cancer. CDR3s include the opening cysteine and the closing phenylalanine or tryptophan. The order of the fields is V gene, clone size, D gene, J gene, CDR3 length, CDR3 DNA, CDR3 protein. A D gene is named only where the DNA matches it firmly. Size is omitted from some rows. Given values are once, few, many or a class for expanded clones.

V gene: TRBV28; clone size: few; D gene: -; J gene: TRBJ2-7; CDR3 length: 15; CDR3 DNA: TGTGCCAGCAGTTTAGCGTGGGGGATCTCCTACGAGCAGTACTTC; CDR3 protein: CASSLAWGISYEQYF
V gene: TRBV5-1; clone size: many; D gene: -; J gene: TRBJ2-4; CDR3 length: 14; CDR3 DNA: TGCGCCAGCAGCCAAACAGGAGCCAAAAACATTCAGTACTTC; CDR3 protein: CASSQTGAKNIQYF
V gene: TRBV7-2; clone size: few; D gene: TRBD2; J gene: TRBJ2-3; CDR3 length: 15; CDR3 DNA: TGTGCCAGCAGTATTAGCGGGGACCACACAGATACGCAGTATTTT; CDR3 protein: CASSISGDHTDTQYF
V gene: TRBV11-3; clone size: many; D gene: -; J gene: TRBJ2-1; CDR3 length: 13; CDR3 DNA: TGTGCCAGCAGCTTACGGGGGTACAATGAGCAGTTCTTC; CDR3 protein: CASSLRGYNEQFF
V gene: TRBV7-9; clone size: -; D gene: TRBD2; J gene: TRBJ2-3; CDR3 length: 13; CDR3 DNA: TGTGCCAGCAGCTTACAGGGAGGGAATACGCAGTATTTT; CDR3 protein: CASSLQGGNTQYF
V gene: TRBV5-8; clone size: many; D gene: -; J gene: TRBJ1-5; CDR3 length: 13; CDR3 DNA: TGTGCCAGCAGCGGACAGTACAATCAGCCCCAGCATTTT; CDR3 protein: CASSGQYNQPQHF
V gene: TRBV7-9; clone size: -; D gene: -; J gene: TRBJ1-2; CDR3 length: 13; CDR3 DNA: TGTGCCAGCAACCCAGAATCACAGGGCGGCTACACCTTC; CDR3 protein: CASNPESQGGYTF
V gene: TRBV28; clone size: many; D gene: -; J gene: TRBJ1-1; CDR3 length: 13; CDR3 DNA: TGTGCCAGCAGTTCCGACGGCGGCGTTGAAGCTTTCTTT; CDR3 protein: CASSSDGGVEAFF
V gene: TRBV2; clone size: few; D gene: TRBD2; J gene: TRBJ2-7; CDR3 length: 13; CDR3 DNA: TGTGCCAGCAGGTCGGGGGGGGCTAGTGAGCAGTACTTC; CDR3 protein: CASRSGGASEQYF
V gene: TRBV5-1; clone size: many; D gene: TRBD2; J gene: TRBJ2-5; CDR3 length: 15; CDR3 DNA: TGCGCCAGCAGCTTGGACGGGGGGATCCAAGAGACCCAGTACTTC; CDR3 protein: CASSLDGGIQETQYF
V gene: TRBV29-1; clone size: -; D gene: -; J gene: TRBJ1-4; CDR3 length: 13; CDR3 DNA: TGCAGCGTTTTCGGGGTAGATAATGAAAAACTGTTTTTT; CDR3 protein: CSVFGVDNEKLFF
V gene: TRBV29-1; clone size: -; D gene: -; J gene: TRBJ2-2; CDR3 length: 11; CDR3 DNA: TGCAGCGTTTTGACAGGGAGGAAGCTGTTTTTT; CDR3 protein: CSVLTGRKLFF
V gene: TRBV4-3; clone size: -; D gene: -; J gene: TRBJ1-4; CDR3 length: 17; CDR3 DNA: TGCGCCAGCAGCCAAGATAGTAGGCCAGGGGCTAATGAAAAACTGTTTTTT; CDR3 protein: CASSQDSRPGANEKLFF
V gene: TRBV25-1; clone size: medium-sized; D gene: -; J gene: TRBJ1-2; CDR3 length: 13; CDR3 DNA: TGTGCCAGCAGTGGGACCTATAACTATGGCTACACCTTC; CDR3 protein: CASSGTYNYGYTF
V gene: TRBV18; clone size: -; D gene: -; J gene: TRBJ2-2; CDR3 length: 16; CDR3 DNA: TGTGCCAGCTCACCTAGACAGAATTCGAACACCGGGGAGCTGTTTTTT; CDR3 protein: CASSPRQNSNTGELFF
V gene: TRBV20-1; clone size: many; D gene: -; J gene: TRBJ1-2; CDR3 length: 12; CDR3 DNA: TGCAGTGCTAGAGGGGGCTGGGATGGCTACACCTTC; CDR3 protein: CSARGGWDGYTF
V gene: TRBV29-1; clone size: many; D gene: -; J gene: TRBJ1-2; CDR3 length: 10; CDR3 DNA: TGCAGCGTTGAGGGACCTGGCTACACCTTC; CDR3 protein: CSVEGPGYTF
V gene: TRBV7-9; clone size: few; D gene: -; J gene: TRBJ2-6; CDR3 length: 16; CDR3 DNA: TGTGCCAGCAGCTCACCCGGGGTCTCTGGGGCCAACGTCCTGACTTTC; CDR3 protein: CASSSPGVSGANVLTF
V gene: TRBV20-1; clone size: -; D gene: TRBD1; J gene: TRBJ1-4; CDR3 length: 15; CDR3 DNA: TGCAGTGCTAGAGCTTCGGGACAGGCTCATGAAAAACTGTTTTTT; CDR3 protein: CSARASGQAHEKLFF
V gene: TRBV29-1; clone size: -; D gene: TRBD2; J gene: TRBJ2-7; CDR3 length: 15; CDR3 DNA: TGCAGCGTTGGAACCAGGCCGGGGGGAATGAACGAGCAGTACTTC; CDR3 protein: CSVGTRPGGMNEQYF
V gene: TRBV12-5; clone size: -; D gene: TRBD1; J gene: TRBJ2-3; CDR3 length: 15; CDR3 DNA: TGTGCTAGTGGGCTCGGGACAGGGTTGATAGATACGCAGTATTTT; CDR3 protein: CASGLGTGLIDTQYF
V gene: TRBV5-1; clone size: -; D gene: -; J gene: TRBJ1-6; CDR3 length: 13; CDR3 DNA: TGCGCCAGCAGCTTGGGGCAGGATTCACCCCTCCACTTT; CDR3 protein: CASSLGQDSPLHF
V gene: TRBV7-2; clone size: -; D gene: -; J gene: TRBJ2-3; CDR3 length: 14; CDR3 DNA: TGTGCCAGCAGCTTCGCAGCGGAGCTGGATACGCAGTATTTT; CDR3 protein: CASSFAAELDTQYF